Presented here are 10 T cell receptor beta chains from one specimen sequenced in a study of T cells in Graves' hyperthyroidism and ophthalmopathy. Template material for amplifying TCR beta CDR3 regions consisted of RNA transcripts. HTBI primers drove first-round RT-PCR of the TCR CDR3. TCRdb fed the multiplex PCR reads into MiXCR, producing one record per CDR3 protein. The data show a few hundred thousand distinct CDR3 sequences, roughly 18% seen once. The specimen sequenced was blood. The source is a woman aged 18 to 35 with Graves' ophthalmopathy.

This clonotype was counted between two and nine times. For the CDR3, the DNA is TGTGCCAGCAGCTTGAACGCATTCGTATACACCTTC. Translated: CASSLNAFVYTF. The V gene is TRBV7-3, the J gene TRBJ1-2, with D hard to call. Germline loops: CDR1 SGHTA, CDR2 FQGTGA. This CDR3 has 12 amino acids. V was pared by 3 bases and J by 11 bases, with 13 bases between.

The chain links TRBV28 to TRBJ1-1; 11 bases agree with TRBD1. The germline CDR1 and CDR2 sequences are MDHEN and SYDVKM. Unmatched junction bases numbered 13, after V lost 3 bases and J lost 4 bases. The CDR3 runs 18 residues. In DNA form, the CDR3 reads TGTGCCAGCAGTTTGATTGGGTGGACAGGGGGCGTCGCCACTGAAGCTTTCTTT. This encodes CASSLIGWTGGVATEAFF.

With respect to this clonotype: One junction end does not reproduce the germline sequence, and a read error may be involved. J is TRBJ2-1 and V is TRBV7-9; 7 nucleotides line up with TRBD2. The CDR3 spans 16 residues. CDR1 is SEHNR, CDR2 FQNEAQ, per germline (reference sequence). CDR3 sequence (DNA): TGTGCCAGCAGCCCCGAGGGAGCGGGATTGAACAATGGGCAGTTCTTC. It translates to CASSPEGAGLNNGQFF.

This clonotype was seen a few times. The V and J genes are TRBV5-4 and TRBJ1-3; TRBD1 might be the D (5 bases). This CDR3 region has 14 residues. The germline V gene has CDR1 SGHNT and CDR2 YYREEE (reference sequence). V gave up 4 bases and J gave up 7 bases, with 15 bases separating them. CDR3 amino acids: CASSAPGTPNTIYF. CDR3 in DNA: TGTGCCAGCAGCGCACCCGGGACGCCCAACACCATATATTTT.

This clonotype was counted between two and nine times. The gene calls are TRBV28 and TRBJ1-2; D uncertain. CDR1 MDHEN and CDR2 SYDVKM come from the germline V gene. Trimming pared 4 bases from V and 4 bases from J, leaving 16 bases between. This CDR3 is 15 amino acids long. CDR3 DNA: TGTGCCAGCAGTTCTGGGAGGCAAGTCCTCTATGGCTACACCTTC. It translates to CASSSGRQVLYGYTF.

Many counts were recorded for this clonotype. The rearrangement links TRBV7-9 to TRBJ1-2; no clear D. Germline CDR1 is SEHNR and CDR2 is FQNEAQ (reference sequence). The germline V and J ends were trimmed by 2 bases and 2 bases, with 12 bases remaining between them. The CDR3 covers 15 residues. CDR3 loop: CASSLFIAANYGYTF. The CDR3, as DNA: TGTGCCAGCAGCTTATTTATTGCGGCAAACTATGGCTACACCTTC.

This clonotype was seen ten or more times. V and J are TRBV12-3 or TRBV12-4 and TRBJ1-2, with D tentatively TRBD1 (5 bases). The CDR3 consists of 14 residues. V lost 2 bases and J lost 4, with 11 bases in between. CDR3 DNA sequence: TGTGCCAGCAGTTTAAATGGGGCCAGCTATGGCTACACCTTC. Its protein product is CASSLNGASYGYTF.

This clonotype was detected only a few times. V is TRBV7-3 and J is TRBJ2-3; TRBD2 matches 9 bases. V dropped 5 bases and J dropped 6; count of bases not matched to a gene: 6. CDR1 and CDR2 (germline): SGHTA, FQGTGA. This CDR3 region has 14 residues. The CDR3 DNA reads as TGTGCCAGCAGCGGTAGCGGGGGTTACGATACGCAGTATTTT. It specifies CASSGSGGYDTQYF.

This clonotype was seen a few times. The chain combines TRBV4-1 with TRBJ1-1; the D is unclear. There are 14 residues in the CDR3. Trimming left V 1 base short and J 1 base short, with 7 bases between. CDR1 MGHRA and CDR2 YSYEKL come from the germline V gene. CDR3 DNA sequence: TGCGCCAGCAGCCAAGTTCATGGGAACACTGAAGCTTTCTTT. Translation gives CASSQVHGNTEAFF.

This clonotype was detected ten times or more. Here the CDR3 DNA reads TGTGCCAGCGCCCCCCTAGCGGGCCTCACAGATACGCAGTATTTT. Protein: CASAPLAGLTDTQYF. The rearrangement joins TRBV7-9 to TRBJ2-3, with TRBD2 matching over 8 bases. This CDR3 comprises 15 residues. Trimming took 8 bases from V and 2 from J; bases not matched to a gene: 9. CDR1 and CDR2 (germline): SEHNR, FQNEAQ (reference sequence).